These 20 T cell receptor beta chains came from one sample sequenced in a study of cytomegalovirus exposure and HLA in healthy donors (dated 2017 in TCRdb). The receptor library was made with the immunoSEQ multiplex PCR assay. A mixture of 60 forward primers for TCR Vbeta segments and 13 reverse primers for TCR Jbeta segments was used in the multiplex PCR. TCRdb re-hosts the immuneACCESS table, in-frame sequences only. Its copies lack some clones; in the studies checked, an unresolved V gene accounts for under half of them, and the cause for the rest is not known. This sample holds about 150,000 clones; around 80% were observed only once. Approximately 6.8% of the sample comes from the top ten. Sequencing used PBMCs. These receptors originate from a man aged 25-45 years in good health and CMV-seropositive.

The sample holds a few counts of this clone. V gene TRBV5-1 combines with J gene TRBJ1-2, with D tentatively TRBD1 (6 bases). Germline assignment: CDR1 SGHRS and CDR2 YFSETQ. This CDR3 has 15 amino acids. Trimming removed 4 bases at V and 5 bases at J, with 18 bases between. The CDR3 spells CASSQTPGQEYGYTF. The DNA of the CDR3 is TGCGCCAGCAGCCAAACGCCGGGACAAGAGTATGGCTACACCTTC.

V usage is TRBV6-1 and J usage is TRBJ1-6; D gene uncertain. Trimming cost V 6 bases and J 0 bases, with 9 bases left between them. Germline CDR1 and CDR2: MNHNS and SASEGT. This CDR3 has 15 residues. The chain's CDR3 is CASRIESSYNSPLHF. CDR3 sequence (DNA): TGTGCCAGCAGAATCGAGAGCTCCTATAATTCACCCCTCCACTTT.

This chain connects TRBV4-1 to TRBJ1-2; 9 bases fit TRBD1. J was trimmed by 7 bases and V by 2 bases; bases with no gene match: 5. The germline V gene encodes CDR1 MGHRA and CDR2 YSYEKL. The CDR3 covers 14 residues. CDR3 coding DNA: TGCGCCAGCAGCCAATGGACAGGGGAGGGTGGCTACACCTTC. Its translation: CASSQWTGEGGYTF.

Notes on this clone: A junction boundary mismatches the germline segment, possibly from a read error. The chain is built from TRBV7-9 and TRBJ2-6; D perhaps matches TRBD1 (5 bases). CDR1 SEHNR and CDR2 FQNEAQ come from the germline V gene (reference sequence). This CDR3 is built from 15 residues. The CDR3: CSSSLRAAGANVLTF. The CDR3 DNA reads as TGTTCCAGCAGCCTCAGGGCGGCTGGGGCCAACGTCCTGACTTTC.

The sample holds one count of this clone. The V gene is TRBV29-1, the J gene TRBJ2-7; 10 bases are shared with TRBD1. Germline V gene data show CDR1 as SQVTM and CDR2 as ANQGSEA. This CDR3 has 14 amino acids. Trimming removed 2 bases from V and 5 bases from J; junction bases left unmatched: 6. The CDR3 spells CSVETGTGVDEQYF. The CDR3 coding sequence is TGCAGCGTTGAAACCGGGACAGGGGTCGACGAGCAGTACTTC.

The V gene is TRBV18, the J gene TRBJ2-1; 13 bases agree with TRBD2. The CDR3 length is 18 residues. V trimming: 2 bases; J trimming: 7 bases; junction bases outside the gene matches: 11. Germline CDR1 KGHSH, CDR2 LQKENI. CDR3 protein: CASSPVSTSGGSTNEQFF. CDR3 nucleotides: TGTGCCAGCTCACCAGTGTCGACTAGCGGGGGGTCTACAAATGAGCAGTTCTTC.

This chain connects TRBV15 to TRBJ2-3; 7 bases are shared with TRBD2. From germline, CDR1 is LNHNV and CDR2 YYDKDF (reference sequence). The CDR3 totals 18 residues. Trimming at V came to 0 bases and at J to 3 bases, leaving 12 bases not matched to a gene. The CDR3 DNA is TGTGCCACCAGCAGAGATCAGTTTGTGGGAGGGCCGACAGATACGCAGTATTTT. Its protein product is CATSRDQFVGGPTDTQYF.

This chain connects TRBV15 to TRBJ2-5; 9 positions match TRBD1. Germline loops: CDR1 LNHNV, CDR2 YYDKDF (reference sequence). The CDR3 spans 16 residues. Trimming cost V 0 bases and J 6 bases; bases outside gene matches: 8. CDR3 in amino acids: CATSRDPGTGRKTQYF. The DNA of the CDR3 is TGTGCCACCAGCAGAGATCCCGGGACAGGGAGGAAGACCCAGTACTTC.

The chain carries TRBV2 and TRBJ2-7; tentatively, D is TRBD2 (6 bases). The ends were cut back, 1 base at V and 5 bases at J, with 6 bases in the middle. This CDR3 has 12 amino acids. CDR1 is SNHLY and CDR2 is FYNNEI in the germline V gene. Here the CDR3 reads CASSEGGDEQYF. In nucleotides, the CDR3 is TGTGCCAGCAGTGAAGGGGGGGACGAGCAGTACTTC.

The chain carries TRBV2 and TRBJ1-1; 7 nucleotides line up with TRBD1. Trimming cost V 5 bases and J 0 bases; bases outside gene matches: 6. Germline assignment: CDR1 SNHLY and CDR2 FYNNEI. This CDR3 is built from 15 residues. The CDR3 region is CASSMDRPMNTEAFF. In DNA form, the CDR3 reads TGTGCCAGCAGTATGGACAGGCCCATGAACACTGAAGCTTTCTTT.

The chain joins TRBV15 to TRBJ1-1; possibly TRBD1 for D (5 bases). Trimming removed 2 bases at V and 1 base at J, with 14 bases between. The germline gives CDR1 LNHNV, CDR2 YYDKDF (reference sequence). The CDR3 is 16 residues long. CDR3 in DNA: TGTGCCACCAGCAGATACACCCGACAGCGGAACACTGAAGCTTTCTTT. Translating gives CATSRYTRQRNTEAFF.

The chain combines TRBV5-1 with TRBJ2-1, with D tentatively TRBD2 (7 bases). Trimming cost V 4 bases and J 2 bases, with 13 bases left between them. Per the germline V gene, CDR1 is SGHRS and CDR2 is YFSETQ. The CDR3 has 15 amino acids. The chain's CDR3 is CASSGGGGAYNEQFF. The CDR3 DNA reads TGCGCCAGCAGCGGGGGCGGGGGTGCCTACAATGAGCAGTTCTTC.

The CDR3 DNA reads as TGCGCCAGCAGCCCCTCGGGAGAGAACACTGAAGCTTTCTTT. It specifies CASSPSGENTEAFF. V and J are TRBV5-1 and TRBJ1-1; D is ambiguous. CDR1 and CDR2 (germline): SGHRS, YFSETQ. This CDR3 is 14 amino acids long. V was trimmed by 4 bases and J by 1 base, leaving 11 bases between them.

The J gene is TRBJ1-1, the V gene TRBV9, with no clear D. The V end lost 0 bases, the J end lost 4 bases, and 7 bases lay between the germline ends. This CDR3 comprises 13 residues. CDR1 and CDR2 (germline): SGDLS, YYNGEE. The CDR3 coding sequence is TGTGCCAGCAGCGTAGATGAGGGCACTGAAGCTTTCTTT. Its protein product is CASSVDEGTEAFF.

This chain joins TRBV2 and TRBJ1-2, with D possibly being TRBD1 (6 bases). V gave up 2 bases and J gave up 8 bases, with 12 bases separating them. Germline CDR1 is SNHLY and CDR2 is FYNNEI. This CDR3 spans 13 amino acids. CDR3 protein: CASSESGAGGYTF. CDR3 coding DNA: TGTGCCAGCAGTGAATCAGGGGCCGGGGGCTACACCTTC.

J is TRBJ2-1 and V is TRBV15; D not certain. This CDR3 has 12 residues. The V gene lost 5 bases and the J gene lost 6 bases, with 8 bases spanning the gap. Germline CDR1 reads LNHNV; CDR2 reads YYDKDF (reference sequence). The CDR3 sequence: CATSQTPNEQFF. The CDR3, as DNA: TGTGCCACCAGCCAGACTCCCAATGAGCAGTTCTTC.

The sample holds a few counts of this clone. The sample holds other DNA sequences that translate to the same CDR3. The J gene is TRBJ2-4, the V gene TRBV23-1; D is unclear. TRBV23-1 is an ORF for which the function is uncertain. Deletions cut 0 bases from V and 3 bases from J, with 15 bases between. This CDR3 region has 17 residues. In DNA form, the CDR3 reads TGCGCCAGCAGTCAATCGTGCGGAGCTGGCAACAAAAACATTCAGTACTTC. Its translation: CASSQSCGAGNKNIQYF.

This clone has only one observation. The chain combines TRBV11-3 with TRBJ2-7; 7 bases match TRBD1. CDR1 is SGHNT, CDR2 YENEEA, per germline. V shed 1 base and J 4 bases; nucleotides not matched to a gene: 19. CDR3 size: 19 residues. CDR3 sequence (DNA): TGTGCCAGCAGCTTAGGGGGTCCCGGGACAGCCGAGCACCCATACGAGCAGTACTTC. The encoded protein is CASSLGGPGTAEHPYEQYF.

The gene calls are TRBV7-7 and TRBJ1-6, with a weak D call TRBD1 (6 bases). The CDR3 totals 15 residues. Between the trimmed V and J ends, which lost 4 bases and 6 bases, there was a span of 13 bases. Germline CDR1 is SSHAT and CDR2 is FNYEAQ (reference sequence). CDR3 in amino acids: CASSSPGHLNSPLHF. DNA of the CDR3: TGTGCCAGCAGCTCGCCGGGACATCTTAATTCACCCCTCCACTTT.

The chain recombines TRBV18 with TRBJ1-2; D might be TRBD1 (6 bases). There are 12 residues in the CDR3. Looked up from germline, CDR1 is KGHSH and CDR2 is LQKENI. V lost 5 bases, J lost 4 bases, and 8 bases lay in between. In DNA, the CDR3 is TGTGCCAGCTCATCAGGGGCCTATGGCTACACCTTC. Amino acid sequence: CASSSGAYGYTF.